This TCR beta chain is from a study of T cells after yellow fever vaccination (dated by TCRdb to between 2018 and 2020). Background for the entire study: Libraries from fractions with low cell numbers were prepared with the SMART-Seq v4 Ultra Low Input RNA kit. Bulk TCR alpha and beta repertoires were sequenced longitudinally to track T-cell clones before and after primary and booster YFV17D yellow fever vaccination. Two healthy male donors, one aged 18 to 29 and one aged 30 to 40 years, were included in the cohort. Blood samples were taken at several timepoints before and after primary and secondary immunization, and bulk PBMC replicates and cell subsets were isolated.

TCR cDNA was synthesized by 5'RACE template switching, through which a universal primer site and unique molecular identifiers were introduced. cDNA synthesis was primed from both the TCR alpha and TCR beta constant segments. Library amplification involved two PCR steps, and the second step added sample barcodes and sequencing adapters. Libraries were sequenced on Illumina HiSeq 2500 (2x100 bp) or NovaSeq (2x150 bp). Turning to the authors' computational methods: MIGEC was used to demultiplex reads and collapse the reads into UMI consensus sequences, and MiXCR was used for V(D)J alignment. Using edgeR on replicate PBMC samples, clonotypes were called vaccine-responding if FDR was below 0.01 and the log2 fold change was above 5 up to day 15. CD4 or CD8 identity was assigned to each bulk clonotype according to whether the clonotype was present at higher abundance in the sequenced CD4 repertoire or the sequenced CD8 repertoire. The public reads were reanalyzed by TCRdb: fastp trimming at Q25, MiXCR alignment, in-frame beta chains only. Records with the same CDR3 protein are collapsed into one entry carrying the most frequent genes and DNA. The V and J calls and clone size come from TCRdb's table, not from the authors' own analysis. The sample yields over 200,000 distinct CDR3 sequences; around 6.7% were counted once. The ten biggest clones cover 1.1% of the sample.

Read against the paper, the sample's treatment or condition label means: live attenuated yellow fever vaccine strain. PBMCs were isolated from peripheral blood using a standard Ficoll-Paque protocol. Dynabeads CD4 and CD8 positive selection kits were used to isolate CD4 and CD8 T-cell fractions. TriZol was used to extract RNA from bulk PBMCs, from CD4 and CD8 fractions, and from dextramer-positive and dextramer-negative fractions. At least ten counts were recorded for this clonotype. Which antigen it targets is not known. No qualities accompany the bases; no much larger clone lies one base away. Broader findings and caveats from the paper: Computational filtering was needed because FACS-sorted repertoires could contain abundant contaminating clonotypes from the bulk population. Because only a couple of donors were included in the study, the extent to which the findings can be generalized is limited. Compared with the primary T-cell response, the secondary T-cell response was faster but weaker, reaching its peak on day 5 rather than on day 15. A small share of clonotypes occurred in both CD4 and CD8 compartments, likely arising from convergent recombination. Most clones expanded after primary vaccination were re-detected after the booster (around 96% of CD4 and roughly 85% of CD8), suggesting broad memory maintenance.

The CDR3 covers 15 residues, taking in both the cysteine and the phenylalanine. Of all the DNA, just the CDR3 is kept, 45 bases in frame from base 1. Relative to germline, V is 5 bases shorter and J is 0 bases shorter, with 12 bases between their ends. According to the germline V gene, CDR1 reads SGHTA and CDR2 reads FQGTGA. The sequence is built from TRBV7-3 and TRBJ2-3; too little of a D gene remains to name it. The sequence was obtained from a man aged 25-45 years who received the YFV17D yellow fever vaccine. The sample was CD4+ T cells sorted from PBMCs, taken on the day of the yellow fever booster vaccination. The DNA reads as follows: TGTGCCAGCAGCCCCCGAGGCGAGAGCACAGATACGCAGTATTTT. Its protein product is CASSPRGESTDTQYF.